This T cell receptor beta chain was profiled in a study of cytomegalovirus exposure and HLA in healthy donors. Primers included in the PCR were 60 Vbeta and 13 Jbeta primers. TCRdb's copy holds only in-frame clones and misses some; the assay was immunoSEQ multiplex PCR. The sample includes more than 100,000 clones, approximately 78% of them seen just once. V was pared by 6 bases and J by 5 bases, with 13 bases between. Germline V lookup: CDR1 SNHLY, CDR2 FYNNEI. CDR3 size: 13 residues. This sequence joins TRBV2 and TRBJ1-2; D possibly corresponds to TRBD1 (5 bases). The clonotype was recovered from a middle-aged woman in good health and CMV-seropositive. Input material: PBMCs. The CDR3, as DNA: TGTGCCAGCAGCGCCGGGACTTTGTATGGCTACACCTTC. Translating gives CASSAGTLYGYTF.